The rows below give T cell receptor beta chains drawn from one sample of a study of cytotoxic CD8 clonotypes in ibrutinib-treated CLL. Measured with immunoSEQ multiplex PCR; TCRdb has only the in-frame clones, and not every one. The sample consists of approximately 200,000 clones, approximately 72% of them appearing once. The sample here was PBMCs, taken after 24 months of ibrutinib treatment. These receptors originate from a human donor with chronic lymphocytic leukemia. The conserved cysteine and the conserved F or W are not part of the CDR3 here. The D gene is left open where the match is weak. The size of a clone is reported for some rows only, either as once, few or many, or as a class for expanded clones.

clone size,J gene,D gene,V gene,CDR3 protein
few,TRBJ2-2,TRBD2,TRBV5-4,ASSSGTSGNTGELF
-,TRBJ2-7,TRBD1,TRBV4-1,ASSHPDRAYEQY
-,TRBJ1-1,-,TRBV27,ASSRGRLGEAF
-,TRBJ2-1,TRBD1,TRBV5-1,ASSLVQGANDEQF
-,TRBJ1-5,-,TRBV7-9,ASSFPTDNQPQH
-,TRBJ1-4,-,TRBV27,ARSPSTGIPFSTNEKLF
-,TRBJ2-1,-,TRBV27,ASRVLASSSYNEQF
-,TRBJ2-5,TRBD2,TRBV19,ASSIGAGGTRETQY
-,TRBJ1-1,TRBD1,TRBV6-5,ASSYRGRNTEAF
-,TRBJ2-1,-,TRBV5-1,ASSLVYNEQF
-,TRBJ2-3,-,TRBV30,AWSGGPRTDTQY
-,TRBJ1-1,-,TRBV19,ASSGGRGTEAF
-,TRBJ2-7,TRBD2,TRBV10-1,ARLRLRTSGRRTYEQY
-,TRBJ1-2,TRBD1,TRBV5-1,ASSPSSGGVGYGYT
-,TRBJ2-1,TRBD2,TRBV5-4,ASSLQSGSTEQF
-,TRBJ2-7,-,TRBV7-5,VRSAHPRTLYEQY
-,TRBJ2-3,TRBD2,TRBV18,ASSQRTSGGTDTQY
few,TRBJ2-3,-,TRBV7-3,ASSSGLQQY
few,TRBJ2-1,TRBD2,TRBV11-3,ASSLASGTNEQF
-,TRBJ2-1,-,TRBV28,ASSLDGNEQF
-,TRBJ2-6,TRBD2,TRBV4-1,ASSQDWRRGTSGTGANVLT
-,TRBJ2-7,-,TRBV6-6,ASSYFYEQY
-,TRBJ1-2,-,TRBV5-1,ASSRDLRLYGYT
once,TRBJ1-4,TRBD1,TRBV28,ASSLWGRGQVGEKLF
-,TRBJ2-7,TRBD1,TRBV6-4,ASSDGQGAYEQY
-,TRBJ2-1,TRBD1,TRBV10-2,ASSPGTGGNNEQF
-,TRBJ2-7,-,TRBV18,ASSPIRGTSYEQY
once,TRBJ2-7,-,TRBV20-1,SAPTRNEQY
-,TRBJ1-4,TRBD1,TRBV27,ASSLRFQAGGEKLF
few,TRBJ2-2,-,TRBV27,ASGSGELF
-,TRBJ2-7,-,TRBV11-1,ASSPAHGRGSYEQY
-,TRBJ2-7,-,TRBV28,ASSLPLTAYEQY
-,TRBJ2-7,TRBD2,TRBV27,ASSSHEAGAYEQY
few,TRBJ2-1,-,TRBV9,ASSVDISYNEQF
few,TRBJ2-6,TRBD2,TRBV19,ASSMTSGASGANVLT